Following are 13 T cell receptor beta chains from one sample sequenced in a study of T cell changes during pregnancy in multiple sclerosis. Here immunoSEQ multiplex PCR was the method, and the copy in TCRdb shows in-frame clones only, minus some. The data hold tens of thousands of clones, with roughly 90% observed a single time. The source material was peripheral blood, sampled in the second trimester of pregnancy. All receptors derive from a female donor with multiple sclerosis, enrolled in a pregnancy study.

The chain recombines TRBV19 with TRBJ1-5; TRBD1 matches at 10 bases. Germline V gene sequence: CDR1 LNHDA, CDR2 SQIVND (reference sequence). The CDR3 covers 17 residues. J lost 2 bases, V lost 0 bases, and 4 bases had no gene match. The DNA for the CDR3 is TGTGCCAGTAGTATAGACGACAGGGGGCCGGGCAATCAGCCCCAGCATTTT. Amino acid sequence: CASSIDDRGPGNQPQHF.

This chain joins TRBV4-3 and TRBJ1-1; possible D gene TRBD1, 5 bases. From germline, CDR1 is LGHNA and CDR2 YSLEER. V was cut by 4 bases and J by 0 bases, with 15 bases left in between. This CDR3 is 16 amino acids long. The DNA of the CDR3 is TGCGCCAGCAGCCTTACTACGGGACTCATGAACACTGAAGCTTTCTTT. Amino acids: CASSLTTGLMNTEAFF.

This clone came up once. The gene calls are TRBV10-2 and TRBJ2-7; possible D gene TRBD2, 5 bases. This CDR3 spans 14 amino acids. The germline V gene encodes CDR1 WSHSY and CDR2 SAAADI. Trimming pared 8 bases from V and 2 bases from J, leaving 16 bases between. CDR3 loop: CASHKAETTYEQYF. The CDR3 nucleotides read TGCGCCAGCCATAAGGCAGAGACTACCTACGAGCAGTACTTC.

The chain has TRBV30 and TRBJ1-5; TRBD1 might be the D (6 bases). V was trimmed by 4 bases and J by 6 bases, leaving 10 bases between them. Germline-derived CDR1 and CDR2 are GTSNPN and SVGIG (reference sequence). CDR3 length: 12 residues. The DNA for the CDR3 is TGTGCCTGGAACAGGGCGAGTCAGCCCCAGCATTTT. It codes for CAWNRASQPQHF.

The rearrangement uses TRBV9 and TRBJ1-1; possible D gene TRBD1, 5 bases. The CDR3 spans 13 residues. Germline V lookup: CDR1 SGDLS, CDR2 YYNGEE. V lost 0 bases, J lost 11 bases, and 14 bases lay in between. In nucleotides, the CDR3 is TGTGCCAGCAGCGTAGGTAGTAGTGGGGCGGCTTTCTTT. It yields the protein CASSVGSSGAAFF. The variable domain in full, with the rest retrieved from reference TRBV9 and TRBJ1-1, is DSGVTQTPKHLITATGQRVTLRCSPRSGDLSVYWYQQSLDQGLQFLIQYYNGEERAKGNILERFSAQQFPDLHSELNLSSLELGDSALYFCASSVGSSGAAFFGQGTRLTVV.

The rearrangement links TRBV10-3 to TRBJ1-2; D may be TRBD1 (6 bases). Germline-derived CDR1 and CDR2 are ENHRY and SYGVKD. This CDR3 comprises 13 residues. V was cut by 4 bases and J by 3 bases, with 9 bases left in between. The CDR3 coding sequence is TGTGCCATCAGTGGGGACAATTACTATGGCTACACCTTC. Encoded protein: CAISGDNYYGYTF.

This chain uses TRBV7-2 with TRBJ1-4; 8 nucleotides agree with TRBD1. CDR3 length equals 14 residues. Trimming removed 1 base from V and 7 bases from J; junction bases left unmatched: 2. The germline V gene encodes CDR1 SGHTA and CDR2 FQGNSA. CDR3 nucleotide sequence: TGTGCCAGCAGCTTAGACAGGGGGAGTGAAAAACTGTTTTTT. This sequence encodes CASSLDRGSEKLFF.

In regard to this clone: Because the CDR3's place on the DNA is in doubt, the DNA is left out and the CDR3 is given as listed by TCRdb. V is TRBV5-5 and J is TRBJ2-7; the table's D call TRBD2 went unverified against the DNA. The CDR3 is 14 amino acids in total, end residues counted. Per germline, CDR1 SGHKS and CDR2 YYEKEE (reference sequence). Here the CDR3 reads CASSLGTGPYEQYF.

The chain joins TRBV6-5 to TRBJ1-6, with 7 bases fitting TRBD1. Losses at the gene ends were 10 bases for V and 6 bases for J; bases not matched to a gene: 6. The CDR3 sequence is 13 residues long. CDR1 and CDR2 (germline): MNHEY, SVGAGI. CDR3 amino acids: CATQGQFNSPLHF. For the CDR3, the DNA is TGTGCCACCCAGGGACAGTTTAATTCACCCCTCCACTTT.

The chain employs TRBV10-3 and TRBJ1-2; possible D gene TRBD1, 5 bases. CDR1 is ENHRY and CDR2 is SYGVKD in the germline V gene. The ends were cut back, 2 bases at V and 2 bases at J, with 15 bases in the middle. This CDR3 has 16 residues. The CDR3 DNA reads as TGTGCCATCAGTGAGCAACATGGGGCAGCCAACTATGGCTACACCTTC. Translation gives CAISEQHGAANYGYTF.

The CDR3 spells CASSFGKLFF. CDR3 bases: TGTGCCAGCAGCTTCGGAAAACTGTTTTTT. The rearrangement links TRBV6-6 to TRBJ1-4; no reliable D call. The CDR3 is 10 amino acids. The V gene lost 6 bases and the J gene lost 10 bases, with 6 bases spanning the gap. Germline-derived CDR1 and CDR2 are MNHNY and SVGAGI (reference sequence).

The chain employs TRBV6-6 and TRBJ1-5; 7 nucleotides line up with TRBD1. The CDR3 totals 16 residues. Per the germline V gene, CDR1 is MNHNY and CDR2 is SVGAGI (reference sequence). The V segment lost 2 bases and the J segment 9 bases; nucleotides outside the gene matches: 13. CDR3 sequence: CASSYEPRGDSWPQHF. In DNA, the CDR3 is TGTGCCAGCAGTTACGAACCCAGGGGGGATTCTTGGCCCCAGCATTTT.

This sequence joins TRBV30 and TRBJ2-7, with D unresolved. CDR3 size: 13 residues. CDR1 and CDR2 (germline): GTSNPN, SVGIG (reference sequence). The V end lost 2 bases, the J end lost 1 base, and 9 bases lay between the germline ends. The CDR3 loop reads CAWSFPDSYEQYF. DNA of the CDR3: TGTGCCTGGAGTTTCCCAGATTCCTACGAGCAGTACTTC. The full variable domain, rest sourced from reference TRBV30 and TRBJ2-7, is SQTIHQWPATLVQPVGSPLSLECTVEGTSNPNLYWYRQAAGRGLQLLFYSVGIGQISSEVPQNLSASRPQDRQFILSSKKLLLSDSGFYLCAWSFPDSYEQYFGPGTRLTVT.